This entry features one T cell receptor beta chain sequence. Described time point: pre-treatment baseline. Profiled with immunoSEQ multiplex PCR; TCRdb holds only in-frame clones, not every one. The repertoire holds 10,000 to 15,000 clones, about 86% seen once, with just under 4.5% in the top ten. The sample comes from a study of blood T cell dynamics during melanoma immunotherapy. V dropped 4 bases and J dropped 5; count of bases not matched to a gene: 11. Per germline, CDR1 MNHEY and CDR2 SMNVEV (reference sequence). The CDR3 loop spans 18 amino acids. Sequencing used blood, obtained from a patient treated with checkpoint blockade. This TCR derives from a human donor with melanoma. The chain employs TRBV27 and TRBJ2-2, with 12 bases fitting TRBD2. This chain's CDR3 is CASSSPTLAGGPTGELFF. In DNA, the CDR3 is TGTGCCAGCAGTTCCCCGACCCTAGCGGGGGGGCCAACCGGGGAGCTGTTTTTT.